These 2 T cell receptor beta chains originate from one sample sequenced in a study of T cell changes during pregnancy in multiple sclerosis. Repertoires were generated with immunoSEQ multiplex PCR, while TCRdb's copy carries only in-frame clones and drops some. The sample comprises roughly 40,000 clones, 90% of which are singletons, and 0.43% rests with the top ten. The source material was CD4+ T cells from peripheral blood mononuclear cells, sampled in the third trimester of pregnancy. Receptors were obtained from a female donor with multiple sclerosis, enrolled in a pregnancy study.

J is TRBJ2-1 and V is TRBV2; the D gene is possibly TRBD2 (5 bases). The CDR3 runs 14 residues. Per the germline V gene, CDR1 is SNHLY and CDR2 is FYNNEI. V lost 3 bases, J lost 2 bases, and 8 bases lay in between. The CDR3 nucleotides are TGTGCCAGCAGTGAGCAAGCGGCCTACAATGAGCAGTTCTTC. Its protein is CASSEQAAYNEQFF.

The chain recombines TRBV27 with TRBJ2-7; 7 nucleotides line up with TRBD1. Trimming took 7 bases from V and 2 from J; bases not matched to a gene: 8. Germline CDR1 reads MNHEY; CDR2 reads SMNVEV (reference sequence). This CDR3 region has 14 residues. DNA for the CDR3: TGTGCCAGCACCCCGACAGGGAGCCCCTACGAGCAGTACTTC. Its translation is CASTPTGSPYEQYF.